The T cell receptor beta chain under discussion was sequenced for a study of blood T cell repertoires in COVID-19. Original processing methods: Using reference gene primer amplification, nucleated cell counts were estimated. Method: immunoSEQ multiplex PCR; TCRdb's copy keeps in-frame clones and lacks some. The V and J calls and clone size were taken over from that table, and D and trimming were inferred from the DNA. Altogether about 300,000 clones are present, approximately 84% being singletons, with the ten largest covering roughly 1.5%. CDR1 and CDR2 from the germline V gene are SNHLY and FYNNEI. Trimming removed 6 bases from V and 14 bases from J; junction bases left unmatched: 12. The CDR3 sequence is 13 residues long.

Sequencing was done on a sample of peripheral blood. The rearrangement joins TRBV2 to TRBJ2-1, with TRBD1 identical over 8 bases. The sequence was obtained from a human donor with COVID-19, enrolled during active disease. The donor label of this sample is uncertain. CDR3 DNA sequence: TGTGCCAGCAGCAATCATCCGGGACAGGAAAAGTTCTTC. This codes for CASSNHPGQEKFF.